This T cell receptor (beta chain) emerged from a study of shared clonotypes between healthy human individuals (dated by TCRdb to 2020 to 2022). At the level of the whole study: A few men and a couple of women, aged 18 to 49 years, made up the cohort. To estimate repertoire size and how much clonotypes are shared between individuals, the study performed deep sequencing of blood TCR repertoires from a few healthy adults. Libraries were prepared and TCR repertoires were sequenced by different laboratories using diverse techniques, in order to increase sequencing depth and limit assay-specific biases. Each donor's leukapheresis produced roughly between roughly 0.85 and 10 billion PBMCs.

Based on the germline V gene, the CDR1 and CDR2 sequences are KGHSH and LQKENI. The CDR3, cysteine through phenylalanine, is 13 amino acids long. Just the 39-base CDR3 DNA is kept, in frame starting at base 1. V is pared back by 0 bases and J by 1 base, with 1 base lying between the germline termini. Using the deep immunoSEQ assay, TCR CDR3 regions were amplified from genomic DNA by multiplex PCR. Extracted genomic DNA from each cell subset was distributed evenly across all wells of several immunoSEQ 96-well plates, and each plate was treated as a replicate. For unsorted PBMC, approximately 0.3 ug genomic DNA, equal to tens of thousands of T cell genomes, was loaded into each replicate PCR. Ten immunoSEQ deep assay plates were used to sequence unsorted PBMC genomic DNA. Purified libraries were quantified with a Qubit 3.0 fluorometer, sized on a Bioanalyzer 2100, and re-quantified with the KAPA Library Quantification kit. Every immunoSEQ 96-well plate was sequenced on a separate single-read 150-cycle Illumina NextSeq 550 flow cell. Turning to the authors' computational methods: Because only junctional sequences without quality scores were contained in the immunoSEQ output, filtering matching that applied to full-length reads could not be performed. Sequences were annotated with PyIR, a Python wrapper for IgBLAST v1.9, using IMGT germline references to assign V/J genes and CDR3. Reads were filtered out if the reads had weak V/J assignments (E-value above 1e-6), no CDR3, stop codons, out-of-frame junctions, or ambiguous translated residues. A V3J clonotype was defined by an identical inferred V gene, J gene, and CDR3 amino acid sequence. The percentage overlap between two repertoires was calculated by dividing the number of shared unique clonotypes by the size of the smaller repertoire. RTK rarefaction, the Chao1 estimator, and Recon v2.1 estimates of unobserved clonotypes were used to assess repertoire richness. The source is immuneACCESS, and TCRdb retained only in-frame sequences with V and J called. Part of the clones is not carried over; for the studies checked, unresolved V genes explain less than half of this, and the remainder is unexplained. The D gene and trimming were derived from the DNA, and the V and J assignments and clone size from that table. The sample table contains more than 400,000 clones; only one count was recorded for 70% to 80% of them. 12% of the sample is taken by the ten largest.

Findings and caveats that apply to the study as a whole: The small number of donors limited the genetic and exposure-history diversity represented. Pairwise subsampling indicated that sequencing depth was expected to affect the degree of clonotype sharing among donors. Sampling was restricted to blood, and TCR repertoires in tissue are likely to differ from TCR repertoires in blood.

The donors were healthy, HIV-negative adults with no recently reported acute infections or vaccinations. All donors were Caucasian adults living in Nashville, Tennessee, USA. For unsorted samples, roughly 90 million PBMCs were counted, and genomic DNA was extracted using the QIAamp DNA Blood Mini kit. Blood was collected by leukapheresis, and PBMCs were isolated by Ficoll-Histopaque density gradient centrifugation and then cryopreserved in liquid nitrogen vapor phase. In the case of this clone: Its antigen specificity is not known. Per-base quality was not reported, and no clone a single base away is much larger than it. The same CDR3 is also encoded by other DNA sequences in this sample.

This TCR derives from a woman between 35 and 50 years old in good health. Some clones in this sample may be carry-over from other donors' samples. Sequencing used PBMCs. The rearrangement combines TRBV18 with TRBJ2-1; no D gene call is confident. CDR3 protein: CASSPPSYNEQFF. The sequence in DNA is TGTGCCAGCTCACCACCGTCCTACAATGAGCAGTTCTTC.